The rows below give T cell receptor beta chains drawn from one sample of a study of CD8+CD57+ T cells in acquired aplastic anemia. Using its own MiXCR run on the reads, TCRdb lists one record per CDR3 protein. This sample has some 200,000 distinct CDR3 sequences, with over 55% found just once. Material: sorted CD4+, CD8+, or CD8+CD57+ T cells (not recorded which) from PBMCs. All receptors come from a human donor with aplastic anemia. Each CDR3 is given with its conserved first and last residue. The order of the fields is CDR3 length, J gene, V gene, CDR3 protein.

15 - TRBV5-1 CASSGDQGAYNEQFF
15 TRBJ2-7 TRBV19 CASRDTGVSSYEQYF
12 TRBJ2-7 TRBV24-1 CAGQGAAYEQYF
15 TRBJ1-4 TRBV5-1 CASSLVGEVKEKLFF
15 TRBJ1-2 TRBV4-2 CASSQPSTGPYGYTF
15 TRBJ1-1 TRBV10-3 CAISETGTVNTEAFF
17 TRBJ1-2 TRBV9 CASSVVGVRTGLYGYTF
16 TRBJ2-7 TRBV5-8 CASSSPPGTSGYEQYF
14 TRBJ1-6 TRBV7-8 CASSLYAGNSPLHF
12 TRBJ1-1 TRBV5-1 CASRSGQGEAFF
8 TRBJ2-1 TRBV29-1 CSTDEQFF
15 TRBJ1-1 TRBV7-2 CVSSLGQGMNTEAFF
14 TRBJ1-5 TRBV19 CASKSDGTNQPQHF